The source of this TCR beta chain is a study of cytomegalovirus exposure and HLA in healthy donors. Study outcomes and limitations: Sequencing likely caused a cluster of highly shared sequence variants. Earlier findings revealed that most TCR beta V segments proved productive either about 90% or about 30% of the time.

This CDR3 has 14 residues. V dropped 4 bases and J dropped 6 bases, with 16 bases sitting between them. Looked up from germline, CDR1 is SGHRS and CDR2 is YFSETQ. This clone was counted only a few times. Its antigen is currently unknown. PCR employed 60 Vbeta and 13 Jbeta primers. Authors' methods: Later reanalysis found 75 million to 95 million unique TCR beta chains, about 10 million of them shared. Produced via immunoSEQ multiplex PCR; TCRdb's table is partial and in-frame only. D and trimming come from the DNA, and the V and J calls and clone size come from that table. Of some 65,000 clones in the sample, approximately 60% were seen once.

The specimen was PBMCs. The TCR was taken from a man aged 30 to 39 in good health and CMV-seronegative. The chain employs TRBV5-1 and TRBJ1-1; D unresolved. DNA of the CDR3: TGCGCCAGCAGCGACCGGCACCCCAGGTCTGAAGCTTTCTTT. Amino acids: CASSDRHPRSEAFF.